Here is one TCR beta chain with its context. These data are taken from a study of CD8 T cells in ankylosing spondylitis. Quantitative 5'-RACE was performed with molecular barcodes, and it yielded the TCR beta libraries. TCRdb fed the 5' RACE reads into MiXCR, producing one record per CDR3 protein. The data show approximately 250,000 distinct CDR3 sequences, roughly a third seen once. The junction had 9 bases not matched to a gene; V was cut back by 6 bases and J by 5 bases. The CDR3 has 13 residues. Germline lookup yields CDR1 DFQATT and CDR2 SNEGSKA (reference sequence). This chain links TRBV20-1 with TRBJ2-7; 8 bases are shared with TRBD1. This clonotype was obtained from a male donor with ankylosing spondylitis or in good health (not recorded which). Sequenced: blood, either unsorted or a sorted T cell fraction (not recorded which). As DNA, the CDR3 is TGCAGTGCCCCGCGTCAGGGGGCCCACGAGCAGTACTTC. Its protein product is CSAPRQGAHEQYF.